Reported below is one T cell receptor beta chain. The data derive from a study of blood T cell repertoires in COVID-19. Study in general: COVID-19 samples collected from the United States, Italy and Spain covered acute and convalescent phases. T cells, B-cell-depleted T cells, or PBMCs supplied cDNA or gDNA.

The CDR3 totals 14 residues. Germline V gives CDR1 LGHDT, CDR2 YNNKEL (reference sequence). V lost 5 bases and J lost 7, with 15 bases in between. Per the authors' pipeline: It was from reference gene primer amplification that nucleated cell counts were estimated. Profiled with immunoSEQ multiplex PCR; TCRdb holds only in-frame clones, not every one. V and J calls and clone size are copied from that table; D and trimming were computed from the DNA. The sample records 200,000 to 250,000 clones, approximately 80% being singletons. The receptor comes from a woman older than 75 with acute or convalescent COVID-19. The V call is TRBV3-1 (or the pseudogene TRBV3-2), the J call TRBJ1-5, with a weak D call TRBD1 (6 bases). The material sequenced was peripheral blood. The CDR3 DNA is TGTGCCAGCAGCGCGAGGGGGGGGGAACAGCCCCAGCATTTT. Its protein is CASSARGGEQPQHF.